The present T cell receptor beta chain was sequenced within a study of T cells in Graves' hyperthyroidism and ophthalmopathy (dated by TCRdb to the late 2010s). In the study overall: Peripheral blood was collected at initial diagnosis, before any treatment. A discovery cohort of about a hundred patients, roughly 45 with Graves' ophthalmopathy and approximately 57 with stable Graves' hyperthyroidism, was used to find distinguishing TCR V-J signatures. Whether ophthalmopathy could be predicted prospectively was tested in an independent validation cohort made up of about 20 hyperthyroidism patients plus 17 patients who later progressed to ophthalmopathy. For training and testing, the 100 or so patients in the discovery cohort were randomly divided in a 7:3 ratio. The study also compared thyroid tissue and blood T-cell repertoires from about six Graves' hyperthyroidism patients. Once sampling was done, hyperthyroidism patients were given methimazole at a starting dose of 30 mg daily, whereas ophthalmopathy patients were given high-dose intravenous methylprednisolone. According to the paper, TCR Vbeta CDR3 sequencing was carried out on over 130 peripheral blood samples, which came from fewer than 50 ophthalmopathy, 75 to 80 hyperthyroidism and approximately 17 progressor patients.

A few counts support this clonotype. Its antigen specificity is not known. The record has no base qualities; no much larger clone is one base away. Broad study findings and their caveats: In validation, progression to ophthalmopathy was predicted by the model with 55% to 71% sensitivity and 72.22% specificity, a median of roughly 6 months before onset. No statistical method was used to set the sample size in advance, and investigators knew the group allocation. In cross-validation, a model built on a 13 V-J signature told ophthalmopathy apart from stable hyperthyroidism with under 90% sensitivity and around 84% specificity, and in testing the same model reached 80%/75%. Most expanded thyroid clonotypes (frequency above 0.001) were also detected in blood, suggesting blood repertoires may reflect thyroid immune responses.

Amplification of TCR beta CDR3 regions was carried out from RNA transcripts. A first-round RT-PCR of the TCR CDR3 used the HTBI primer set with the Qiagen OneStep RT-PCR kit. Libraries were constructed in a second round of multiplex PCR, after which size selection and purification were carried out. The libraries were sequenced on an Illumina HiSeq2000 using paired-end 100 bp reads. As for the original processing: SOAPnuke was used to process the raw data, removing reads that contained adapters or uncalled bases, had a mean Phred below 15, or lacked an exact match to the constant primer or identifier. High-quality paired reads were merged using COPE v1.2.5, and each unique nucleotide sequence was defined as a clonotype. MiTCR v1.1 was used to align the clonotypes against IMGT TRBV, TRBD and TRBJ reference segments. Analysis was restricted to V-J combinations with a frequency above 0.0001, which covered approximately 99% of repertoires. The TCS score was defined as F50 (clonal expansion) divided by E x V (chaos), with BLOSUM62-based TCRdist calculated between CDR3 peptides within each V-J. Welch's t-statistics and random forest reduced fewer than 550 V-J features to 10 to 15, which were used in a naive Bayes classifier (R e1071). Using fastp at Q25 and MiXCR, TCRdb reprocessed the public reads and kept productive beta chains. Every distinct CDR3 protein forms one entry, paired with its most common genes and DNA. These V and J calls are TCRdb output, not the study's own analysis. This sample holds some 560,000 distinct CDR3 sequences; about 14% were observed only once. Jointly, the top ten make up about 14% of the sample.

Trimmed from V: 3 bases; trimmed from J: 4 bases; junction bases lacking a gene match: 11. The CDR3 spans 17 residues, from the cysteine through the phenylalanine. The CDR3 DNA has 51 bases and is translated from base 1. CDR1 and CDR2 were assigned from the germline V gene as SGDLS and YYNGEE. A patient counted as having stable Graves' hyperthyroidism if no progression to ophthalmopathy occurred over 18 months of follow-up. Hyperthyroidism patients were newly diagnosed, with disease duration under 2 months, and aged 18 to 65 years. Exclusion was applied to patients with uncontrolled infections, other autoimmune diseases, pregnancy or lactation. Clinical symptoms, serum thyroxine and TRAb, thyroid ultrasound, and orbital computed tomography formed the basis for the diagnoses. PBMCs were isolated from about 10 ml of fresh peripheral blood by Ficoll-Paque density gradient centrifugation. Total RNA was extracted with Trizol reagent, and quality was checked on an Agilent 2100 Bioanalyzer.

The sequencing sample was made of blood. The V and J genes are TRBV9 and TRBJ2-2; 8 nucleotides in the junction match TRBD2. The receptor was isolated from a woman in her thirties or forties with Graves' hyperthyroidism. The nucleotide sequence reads TGTGCCAGCAGCGCAGTGGGACTAGTGATGGGCACCGGGGAGCTGTTTTTT. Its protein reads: CASSAVGLVMGTGELFF.